This T cell receptor beta chain was profiled in a study of blood T cell repertoires in COVID-19. Study background: T cells, B-cell-depleted T cells, or PBMCs provided the cDNA or gDNA that served as material.

The CDR3 sequence is 16 residues long. Losses at the gene ends were 2 bases for V and 0 bases for J; bases not matched to a gene: 5. CDR1 is SGHNT and CDR2 is YYREEE in the germline V gene (reference sequence). TCRdb's copy holds only in-frame clones and misses some; the assay was immunoSEQ multiplex PCR. The data hold about 440,000 clones, with roughly 90% observed a single time. In this sample, this clone turned up once. The sequenced sample consisted of peripheral blood. The source is a woman aged 25 to 39 with acute or convalescent COVID-19. The chain combines TRBV5-4 with TRBJ2-3; 8 positions match TRBD1. The CDR3 loop is CASSFLTGASTDTQYF. CDR3 sequence (DNA): TGTGCCAGCAGCTTTCTGACAGGGGCCAGCACAGATACGCAGTATTTT. Filled out from reference TRBV5-4 and TRBJ2-3, the complete variable domain reads ETGVTQSPTHLIKTRGQQVTLRCSSQSGHNTVSWYQQALGQGPQFIFQYYREEENGRGNFPPRFSGLQFPNYSSELNVNALELDDSALYLCASSFLTGASTDTQYFGPGTRLTVL.